The 2 T cell receptor beta chains in this list originate from one sample, sequenced in a study of type 1 and type 2 diabetes patients. Amplification started from genomic DNA. The TCR beta CDR3 region was amplified using 30 forward and 13 reverse primers. TCRdb ran MiXCR on the multiplex PCR reads and lists one entry per CDR3 protein. Among 250,000 or so distinct CDR3 sequences listed, approximately 45% were seen once. The sample taken for sequencing was peripheral blood mononuclear cells (PBMCs). These TCRs come from a man aged 18 to 35 with type 2 diabetes.

V is TRBV4-1 and J is TRBJ1-1; D unclear. This CDR3 spans 17 amino acids. V was pared by 4 bases and J by 2 bases, with 20 bases between. CDR1 and CDR2 (germline): MGHRA, YSYEKL. The CDR3 here is CASSRSIAGIRNTEAFF. The CDR3, as DNA: TGCGCCAGCAGCCGATCAATAGCGGGGATCCGAAACACTGAAGCTTTCTTT.

This clonotype was observed many times. The rearrangement joins TRBV27 to TRBJ1-5; D may be TRBD1 (5 bases). V lost 3 bases, J lost 7 bases, and 22 bases lay in between. The CDR3 sequence is 17 residues long. Germline lookup yields CDR1 MNHEY and CDR2 SMNVEV (reference sequence). The CDR3 region is CASSLVPVTGQGQPQHF. CDR3 nucleotide sequence: TGTGCCAGCAGTTTGGTTCCCGTTACAGGTCAGGGCCAGCCCCAGCATTTT.